This is a list of T cell receptor beta chains from one sample in a study of cytomegalovirus exposure and HLA in healthy donors. Profiling relied on immunoSEQ multiplex PCR, and the TCRdb table lists in-frame clones only, not all of them. The sample includes 75,000 to 95,000 clones, approximately 71% of them seen just once. The sample was PBMCs. Every receptor here comes from a man aged 50 or older in good health and CMV-seronegative. Each CDR3 is given with its conserved first and last residue. D genes are given only for firm matches. Clone size, where shown, is once, few, many, or a class for clones that have expanded.

V gene	CDR3 length	D gene	clone size	J gene	CDR3 protein	CDR3 DNA
TRBV7-8	16	TRBD1	-	TRBJ1-3	CASSLTRDSSGNTIYF	TGTGCCAGCAGCTTAACACGGGACAGCTCTGGAAACACCATATATTTT
TRBV7-9	15	TRBD1	-	TRBJ2-5	CASTTHRGPQETQYF	TGTGCCAGCACCACCCACAGGGGCCCTCAAGAGACCCAGTACTTC
TRBV11-3	13	-	-	TRBJ1-2	CASSLGTAYGYTF	TGTGCCAGCAGCTTAGGGACAGCCTATGGCTACACCTTC
TRBV27	13	-	few	TRBJ2-5	CASRWLAQETQYF	TGTGCCAGCAGGTGGCTAGCGCAAGAGACCCAGTACTTC
TRBV29-1	20	TRBD1	-	TRBJ2-1	CSATGGTGMRLYWAGNEQFF	TGCAGCGCGACAGGGGGGACGGGAATGAGGCTTTACTGGGCGGGCAATGAGCAGTTCTTC
TRBV6-1	15	-	once	TRBJ2-1	CASIPVPGSGNEQFF	TGTGCCAGCATCCCCGTCCCGGGGAGCGGCAATGAGCAGTTCTTC
TRBV30	13	-	-	TRBJ2-1	CAWSVMGSGEQFF	TGTGCCTGGAGTGTTATGGGGAGCGGTGAGCAGTTCTTC
TRBV4-3	15	-	-	TRBJ1-5	CASSRGRNSNQPQHF	TGCGCCAGCAGCCGGGGCAGAAATAGCAATCAGCCCCAGCATTTT
TRBV10-3	14	-	-	TRBJ1-5	CAISEAGSGQPQHF	TGTGCCATCAGTGAGGCGGGGTCGGGTCAGCCCCAGCATTTT
TRBV15	15	TRBD1	-	TRBJ1-1	CATSTRTGVVALAFF	TGTGCCACCAGCACCCGGACAGGAGTGGTAGCTTTGGCTTTCTTT
TRBV7-3	11	TRBD1	-	TRBJ1-5	CASTLGTGGHF	TGTGCCAGCACCTTGGGGACAGGAGGGCATTTT
TRBV7-9	14	TRBD1	-	TRBJ1-1	CASSFGQGFTEAFF	TGTGCCAGCAGCTTCGGACAGGGGTTCACTGAAGCTTTCTTT
TRBV4-3	14	-	-	TRBJ1-3	CASSQHGSGNTIYF	TGCGCCAGCAGCCAACACGGCTCTGGAAACACCATATATTTT
TRBV30	15	-	-	TRBJ1-2	CAQSRRGADNYGYTF	TGTGCCCAAAGCAGGAGGGGAGCCGATAACTATGGCTACACCTTC
TRBV4-3	17	-	-	TRBJ1-5	CASSQKGAGRGAQPQHF	TGCGCCAGCAGCCAAAAAGGAGCGGGACGAGGGGCTCAGCCCCAGCATTTT
TRBV7-2	15	TRBD2	-	TRBJ2-3	CATESAAGGSDTQYF	TGTGCCACCGAGTCGGCAGCGGGGGGCTCAGATACGCAGTATTTT
TRBV6-5	15	-	-	TRBJ1-2	CASRPGGRRDYGYTF	TGTGCCAGCAGACCGGGGGGGAGACGGGACTATGGCTACACCTTC
TRBV18	14	-	-	TRBJ1-2	CASSPGGTNYGYTF	TGTGCCAGCTCACCTGGGGGGACTAACTATGGCTACACCTTC
TRBV29-1	15	-	once	TRBJ1-2	CSVDPQGSGDYGYTF	TGCAGCGTGGACCCTCAGGGGAGCGGCGACTATGGCTACACCTTC
TRBV6-5	13	-	-	TRBJ1-2	CASSYRRTAGYTF	TGTGCCAGCAGTTATCGGCGGACAGCCGGCTACACCTTC
TRBV11-2	14	TRBD1	-	TRBJ2-3	CASSPGQEGDTQYF	TGTGCCAGCAGCCCTGGACAGGAAGGAGATACGCAGTATTTT
TRBV2	16	TRBD2	-	TRBJ2-3	CASSSNLAGVRDTQYF	TGTGCCAGCAGTAGCAACCTAGCGGGGGTTCGGGATACGCAGTATTTT
TRBV13	15	-	few	TRBJ2-7	CASSLVASRSYEQYF	TGTGCCAGCAGCTTAGTAGCTAGCCGATCCTACGAGCAGTACTTC
TRBV28	18	TRBD2	-	TRBJ2-1	CASSTGTSGASSYNEQFF	TGTGCCAGCAGTACCGGGACTAGCGGTGCCAGCTCCTACAATGAGCAGTTCTTC
TRBV4-1	15	TRBD1	-	TRBJ2-5	CASSPGDRDQETQYF	TGCGCCAGCAGCCCAGGGGACAGGGACCAAGAGACCCAGTACTTC
TRBV19	15	TRBD1	-	TRBJ2-3	CATGQGAVGTDTQYF	TGTGCCACCGGACAGGGGGCGGTAGGCACAGATACGCAGTATTTT
TRBV4-3	15	-	few	TRBJ1-1	CASSQDRVTYTEAFF	TGCGCCAGCAGCCAAGATCGGGTAACCTACACTGAAGCTTTCTTT
TRBV7-9	14	TRBD1	-	TRBJ2-7	CASSHTGVSNEQYF	TGTGCCAGCAGCCATACAGGGGTCTCCAACGAGCAGTACTTC
TRBV5-6	15	-	-	TRBJ1-6	CASSLALTRGSPLHF	TGTGCCAGCAGCTTGGCCCTGACCAGAGGGTCACCCCTCCACTTT